The following is a T cell receptor (beta chain) sequence with its context. Survey-level immunoSEQ sequencing profiled the TCR beta repertoire. Data came from immunoSEQ multiplex PCR; TCRdb stores just in-frame clones and leaves some out. The data show about 50,000 clones, with approximately 93% seen just once and approximately 12% held by the top ten. Looked up from germline, CDR1 is SGHVS and CDR2 is FQNEAQ. The CDR3 spans 13 residues. V lost 0 bases and J 5 bases, leaving 8 bases between the germline ends. The rearrangement links TRBV7-8 to TRBJ2-7, with D unclear. This receptor was identified in a middle-aged man with rheumatoid arthritis. Material: PBMCs. Here the CDR3 DNA reads TGTGCCAGCAGCTTAGCTTTGGGAAACGAGCAGTACTTC. This gives the protein CASSLALGNEQYF. The full variable domain, in which reference TRBV7-8 and TRBJ2-7 provide the parts outside the CDR3, is GAGVSQSPRYKVAKRGQDVALRCDPISGHVSLFWYQQALGQGPEFLTYFQNEAQLDKSGLPSDRFFAERPEGSVSTLKIQRTQQEDSAVYLCASSLALGNEQYFGPGTRLTVT.